What follows are 27 T cell receptor beta chains derived from one specimen sequenced in a study of shared clonotypes between healthy human individuals. Assay: immunoSEQ multiplex PCR; the TCRdb copy retains only in-frame clones and omits some. This sample has hundreds of thousands of clones, with about 80% found just once. The sample comprised memory CD4+ T cells sorted from blood. The subset denotes: CD45RA-negative fraction. The receptors stem from a woman aged 30 to 39 in good health.

This clone appeared a single time. This rearrangement joins TRBV7-6 to TRBJ2-5; the match to TRBD2 covers 9 bases. Germline trimming cut 1 base from V and 5 bases from J; bases unmatched to any gene: 8. The CDR3 extends over 16 amino acids. CDR1 SGHVS and CDR2 FNYEAQ come from the germline V gene. The CDR3 DNA sequence: TGTGCCAGCAGCTTAGGGGGTAGCGGGAGTATTGAGACCCAGTACTTC. Translation gives CASSLGGSGSIETQYF.

The chain joins TRBV5-1 to TRBJ2-5; TRBD1 aligns across 8 bases. The germline gives CDR1 SGHRS, CDR2 YFSETQ. The CDR3 is 15 amino acids. Trimming at V came to 4 bases and at J to 4 bases, leaving 9 bases not matched to a gene. The CDR3, as DNA: TGCGCCAGCAGCCCTCAGGGGGCTCGGAGAGAGACCCAGTACTTC. Translation gives CASSPQGARRETQYF.

Points on this clone: Different DNA sequences within this sample yield the same CDR3. The V call is TRBV9, the J call TRBJ1-1; tentative D call: TRBD1 (6 bases). Trimming cost V 4 bases and J 1 base, with 14 bases left between them. In germline, CDR1 is SGDLS, CDR2 YYNGEE. CDR3 size: 15 residues. CDR3 nucleotides: TGTGCCAGCAGCACTGCCCCGACAGGGAACACTGAAGCTTTCTTT. It translates to CASSTAPTGNTEAFF. The full variable domain, with the rest looked up from reference TRBV9 and TRBJ1-1, is DSGVTQTPKHLITATGQRVTLRCSPRSGDLSVYWYQQSLDQGLQFLIQYYNGEERAKGNILERFSAQQFPDLHSELNLSSLELGDSALYFCASSTAPTGNTEAFFGQGTRLTVV.

V and J are TRBV7-9 and TRBJ1-5; D remains unclear. Germline loops: CDR1 SEHNR, CDR2 FQNEAQ (reference sequence). Trimming pared 2 bases from V and 4 bases from J, leaving 6 bases between. This CDR3 region has 13 residues. CDR3 region: CASSLKGNQPQHF. Written as DNA, the CDR3 is TGTGCCAGCAGCTTAAAAGGGAATCAGCCCCAGCATTTT.

There are many counts of this clone. The chain recombines TRBV5-1 with TRBJ2-2; no firm D call. The CDR3 loop spans 14 amino acids. V lost 7 bases to trimming and J lost 6 bases, with 16 bases between them. Germline V CDR1 and CDR2: SGHRS, YFSETQ. CDR3 in amino acids: CASSPPVRPGELFF. CDR3 nucleotides: TGCGCCAGCTCTCCCCCCGTCCGCCCCGGGGAGCTGTTTTTT.

V is TRBV6-5 and J is TRBJ2-3, with D possibly matching TRBD2 (6 bases). The CDR3 has 16 residues. Trimming pared 4 bases from V and 2 bases from J, leaving 16 bases between. From germline, CDR1 is MNHEY and CDR2 SVGAGI. The CDR3 loop reads CASSLPGLIYTDTQYF. The CDR3, as DNA: TGTGCCAGCAGTTTACCGGGACTCATTTACACAGATACGCAGTATTTT.

The rearrangement links TRBV5-1 to TRBJ2-1; 13 bases line up with TRBD2. The CDR3 runs 17 residues. Germline CDR1 is SGHRS and CDR2 is YFSETQ. Trimming removed 2 bases from V and 4 bases from J; junction bases left unmatched: 6. The CDR3 protein is CASSFSGTSGVYNEQFF. The CDR3 bases are TGCGCCAGCAGCTTCTCCGGGACTAGCGGGGTTTACAATGAGCAGTTCTTC.

This clone was picked up a small number of times. The genes are TRBV6-1 and TRBJ2-5, with a weak D call TRBD2 (6 bases). V was cut by 1 base and J by 9 bases, with 21 bases left in between. This CDR3 region has 16 residues. CDR1 is MNHNS, CDR2 SASEGT, per germline. The CDR3 DNA reads TGTGCCAGCAGTGAAGATAGTAGTAGCGGTCCTTGGGCCCAGTACTTC. It yields the protein CASSEDSSSGPWAQYF.

This clone was observed a handful of times. The genes are TRBV2 and TRBJ2-7; 9 bases align to TRBD1. From germline, CDR1 is SNHLY and CDR2 FYNNEI. There are 15 residues in the CDR3. V shed 6 bases, J shed 3 bases, and the junction held 9 bases outside the gene matches. CDR3 amino acids: CASSYRDREVYEQYF. Here the CDR3 DNA reads TGTGCCAGCAGCTACCGGGACAGGGAAGTCTACGAGCAGTACTTC.

The chain is built from TRBV4-1 and TRBJ2-3; 8 nucleotides agree with TRBD2. The J segment lost 2 bases and the V segment lost 6 bases, leaving 13 bases of the junction unmatched. The CDR3 sequence is 17 residues long. The germline CDR1 and CDR2 sequences are MGHRA and YSYEKL. The CDR3 nucleotides are TGCGCCAGCAGGAACGAGCCGGGACTAGTCATCACAGATACGCAGTATTTT. Translating it yields CASRNEPGLVITDTQYF.

The V and J genes are TRBV14 and TRBJ2-5, with D hard to call. Germline V gene data show CDR1 as SGHDN and CDR2 as FVKESK. The length of the CDR3 is 13 residues. V was pared by 2 bases and J by 4 bases, with 8 bases between. The CDR3: CASSQTLGETQYF. In DNA, the CDR3 is TGTGCCAGCAGCCAAACCCTCGGAGAGACCCAGTACTTC.

This sequence joins TRBV11-2 and TRBJ2-3; no clear D gene. The V end was cut by 7 bases, the J end by 1 base, with 15 bases between. From germline, CDR1 is SGHAT and CDR2 FQNNGV. The CDR3 consists of 15 residues. CDR3 amino acids: CASTTSALGTDTQYF. In nucleotides, the CDR3 is TGTGCCAGCACCACGTCGGCTCTGGGCACAGATACGCAGTATTTT.

Worth noting for this clone: This may be a read error, as it is one base from a much larger clone. Distinct nucleotide sequences in the sample also encode this CDR3. V gene TRBV5-1 combines with J gene TRBJ2-1; 7 nucleotides align to TRBD2. V lost 4 bases to trimming and J lost 3 bases; unmatched junction nucleotides: 7. Germline CDR1 is SGHRS and CDR2 is YFSETQ. The CDR3 is 15 residues long. The CDR3 DNA follows: TGCGCCAGCAGCCCCGCTAGCGGAAGCTACAATGAGCAGTTCTTC. Protein: CASSPASGSYNEQFF.

The CDR3: CASSDSSGANYEQYF. The CDR3 DNA sequence: TGTGCCAGCAGCGACAGTTCCGGGGCCAACTACGAGCAGTACTTC. The chain combines TRBV7-8 with TRBJ2-7; the D gene could be TRBD1 or TRBD2 (5 bases each). Deletions cut 5 bases from V and 3 bases from J, with 17 bases between. The CDR3 consists of 15 residues. From germline, CDR1 is SGHVS and CDR2 FQNEAQ.

The table lists this clone with a few counts. The chain recombines TRBV18 with TRBJ2-5; tentatively, D is TRBD2 (5 bases). The CDR3 spans 12 residues. Germline lookup yields CDR1 KGHSH and CDR2 LQKENI. V was cut by 4 bases and J by 4 bases, with 7 bases left in between. The CDR3 region has the DNA TGTGCCAGCTCACAAGGGAGAGAGACCCAGTACTTC. The encoded protein is CASSQGRETQYF.

The chain combines TRBV7-9 with TRBJ2-2; D is possibly TRBD2 (6 bases). Germline loops: CDR1 SEHNR, CDR2 FQNEAQ (reference sequence). The V end lost 5 bases, the J end lost 6 bases, and 19 bases lay between the germline ends. The length of the CDR3 is 16 residues. For the CDR3, the DNA is TGTGCCAGCAGCGCCCGGGACTCGAACCTCCCCGGGGAGCTGTTTTTT. Its protein is CASSARDSNLPGELFF.

This clone was recorded only once. The V call is TRBV18, the J call TRBJ2-3, with 10 bases fitting TRBD2. Germline lookup yields CDR1 KGHSH and CDR2 LQKENI. V was clipped by 0 bases and J by 1 base; unmatched bases: 1. CDR3 length: 16 amino acids. The CDR3: CASSPPGTSGTDTQYF. The CDR3 DNA follows: TGTGCCAGCTCACCACCCGGGACTAGCGGCACAGATACGCAGTATTTT.

This chain connects TRBV7-9 to TRBJ2-1; D is ambiguous. V dropped 5 bases and J dropped 6 bases, with 14 bases sitting between them. CDR3 size: 14 residues. Germline CDR1 SEHNR, CDR2 FQNEAQ (reference sequence). The CDR3 protein is CASSRDSIGNEQFF. CDR3 coding DNA: TGTGCCAGCAGCCGAGACTCGATTGGCAATGAGCAGTTCTTC.

In this sample, this clone turned up a few times. The chain is built from TRBV29-1 and TRBJ2-2; D unclear. This CDR3 contains 11 residues. The ends were cut back, 7 bases at V and 1 base at J, with 4 bases in the middle. The germline V gene has CDR1 SQVTM and CDR2 ANQGSEA. DNA for the CDR3: TGCAGCGCTATGAACACCGGGGAGCTGTTTTTT. The encoded protein is CSAMNTGELFF.

The rearrangement uses TRBV7-9 and TRBJ2-1; D is unresolved. This CDR3 spans 17 amino acids. V lost 5 bases to trimming and J lost 6 bases, with 23 bases between them. CDR1 is SEHNR, CDR2 FQNEAQ, per germline (reference sequence). CDR3 coding DNA: TGTGCCAGCAGCCACCGAAGGCCAGGACCAGGCCGCAATGAGCAGTTCTTC. Translation: CASSHRRPGPGRNEQFF. Drawing the rest from reference TRBV7-9 and TRBJ2-1, the complete variable domain is DTGVSQNPRHKITKRGQNVTFRCDPISEHNRLYWYRQTLGQGPEFLTYFQNEAQLEKSRLLSDRFSAERPKGSFSTLEIQRTEQGDSAMYLCASSHRRPGPGRNEQFFGPGTRLTVL.

This rearrangement joins TRBV28 to TRBJ2-2; D uncertain. Trimming cost V 5 bases and J 4 bases, with 5 bases left between them. This CDR3 comprises 12 residues. Germline lookup yields CDR1 MDHEN and CDR2 SYDVKM. This CDR3 is CASSPLTGELFF. The CDR3 region has the DNA TGTGCCAGCAGTCCCCTCACCGGGGAGCTGTTTTTT.

The chain has TRBV5-1 and TRBJ1-2; D is undetermined. This CDR3 has 15 amino acids. V lost 4 bases, J lost 4 bases, and 17 bases lay in between. Looked up from germline, CDR1 is SGHRS and CDR2 is YFSETQ. In nucleotides, the CDR3 is TGCGCCAGCAGCGTCGGACGGACCTCTGGCTATGGCTACACCTTC. Protein sequence: CASSVGRTSGYGYTF. The full variable domain, completed using reference TRBV5-1 and TRBJ1-2, is KAGVTQTPRYLIKTRGQQVTLSCSPISGHRSVSWYQQTPGQGLQFLFEYFSETQRNKGNFPGRFSGRQFSNSRSEMNVSTLELGDSALYLCASSVGRTSGYGYTFGSGTRLTVV.

To note about this clone: Other nucleotide sequences from this sample produce the same CDR3. The chain couples TRBV10-1 to TRBJ2-2; no clear D. Germline CDR1 is WNHNN and CDR2 is SYGVQD (reference sequence). The CDR3 has 13 residues. The V end lost 4 bases, the J end lost 4 bases, and 7 bases lay between the germline ends. Here the CDR3 reads CASSGHPTGELFF. CDR3 nucleotide sequence: TGCGCCAGCAGTGGGCACCCCACCGGGGAGCTGTTTTTT.

The V gene is TRBV25-1, the J gene TRBJ1-5; perhaps TRBD1 as D (5 bases). V dropped 2 bases and J dropped 2 bases, with 13 bases sitting between them. The CDR3 is 16 amino acids. The germline V gene has CDR1 MGHDK and CDR2 SYGVNS. CDR3 sequence (DNA): TGTGCCAGCAGTGAAGGAGGGGAGAGTGGCAATCAGCCCCAGCATTTT. Translating it yields CASSEGGESGNQPQHF.

The J gene is TRBJ2-1, the V gene TRBV18; no reliable D call. Trimming pared 0 bases from V and 0 bases from J, leaving 6 bases between. The CDR3 is made up of 15 amino acids. Germline CDR1 is KGHSH and CDR2 is LQKENI. The CDR3 sequence: CASSPPKFSYNEQFF. CDR3 coding DNA: TGTGCCAGCTCACCACCCAAATTCTCCTACAATGAGCAGTTCTTC.

J is TRBJ1-3 and V is TRBV25-1, with D hard to call. CDR3 length equals 14 residues. V lost 3 bases and J lost 0, with 6 bases in between. Germline CDR1 is MGHDK and CDR2 is SYGVNS. CDR3 residues: CASSDRGSGNTIYF. CDR3 nucleotides: TGTGCCAGCAGTGATCGGGGCTCTGGAAACACCATATATTTT.

The V and J genes are TRBV5-1 and TRBJ1-1; 10 nucleotides line up with TRBD1. V gave up 4 bases and J gave up 10 bases; unmatched junction bases: 10. Germline V gene lookup returns CDR1 SGHRS and CDR2 YFSETQ. This CDR3 contains 14 residues. The chain's CDR3 is CASSAGTGVLAAFF. The CDR3 bases are TGCGCCAGCAGCGCGGGGACAGGGGTTCTTGCAGCTTTCTTT.